This T cell receptor (beta chain) was profiled in a study of beta chain features in type 1 diabetes. In regard to this clone: Its antigen remains unknown.

Study-wide points: Significant though moderate, a shortening of TCRB CDR3s appeared in all four CD4+ subsets of Type 1 diabetes patients. Among patients, naive, central memory and Treg TCRB repertoires appeared more similar than among healthy donors.

The sequenced template was cDNA made from the entire isolated RNA. Generated by immunoSEQ multiplex PCR, the TCRdb table keeps only in-frame clones and is missing some. The table records some 660,000 clones, over 13% of them present only once. Germline CDR1 reads LGHNA; CDR2 reads YSLEER. The CDR3 spans 15 residues. The J segment lost 9 bases and the V segment lost 4 bases, leaving 8 bases of the junction unmatched. The chain combines TRBV4-3 with TRBJ1-3, with TRBD1 matching over 11 bases. The sequenced sample was naive CD4+ T cells from blood. This TCR was recovered from a young man with type 1 diabetes. CDR3 sequence (DNA): TGCGCCAGCAGCCTACGCCGGACAGGGGGCATCACCATATATTTT. It yields the protein CASSLRRTGGITIYF.